This is a list of T cell receptor beta chains from one sample in a study of cytomegalovirus exposure and HLA in healthy donors. Sequenced by immunoSEQ multiplex PCR; TCRdb stores in-frame clones only, minus some. The sample has 70,000 to 95,000 clones, about 78% seen once. Sequenced material: PBMCs. The receptor source for this set is a male donor in good health and CMV-seronegative. Each CDR3 is given with its conserved first and last residue. A D gene is named only where the DNA matches it firmly. Part of the rows lack a size; the others show once, few, many or a class for expanded clones.

V gene: TRBV29-1; J gene: TRBJ2-1; D gene: NA; clone size: once; CDR3 DNA: TGCAGCGTTGCCCAACCGGGAGTTCGGTTGCAGTTCTTC; CDR3 protein: CSVAQPGVRLQFF
V gene: TRBV6-5; J gene: TRBJ1-5; D gene: NA; clone size: few; CDR3 DNA: TGTGCCAGCAGTTACTCGAAAGTCCAGGGCAATCAGCCCCAGCATTTT; CDR3 protein: CASSYSKVQGNQPQHF
V gene: TRBV4-1; J gene: TRBJ1-4; D gene: NA; clone size: NA; CDR3 DNA: TGCGCCAGCAGCCAACCCGGCAGGGCAGCTAATGAAAAACTGTTTTTT; CDR3 protein: CASSQPGRAANEKLFF
V gene: TRBV15; J gene: TRBJ1-4; D gene: NA; clone size: NA; CDR3 DNA: TGTGCCACCAGCCCCCGAGGTCAGGGGTTGAGGGATAATGAAAAACTGTTTTTT; CDR3 protein: CATSPRGQGLRDNEKLFF
V gene: TRBV2; J gene: TRBJ1-3; D gene: TRBD1; clone size: once; CDR3 DNA: TGTGCCAGCAGTAGTGACAGGGGATGGTCTGGAAACACCATATATTTT; CDR3 protein: CASSSDRGWSGNTIYF
V gene: TRBV5-1; J gene: TRBJ2-3; D gene: TRBD2; clone size: NA; CDR3 DNA: TGCGCCAGCAGCCCTAGGACTAGCGGGAGGCAAGATACGCAGTATTTT; CDR3 protein: CASSPRTSGRQDTQYF
V gene: TRBV4-2; J gene: TRBJ1-5; D gene: NA; clone size: once; CDR3 DNA: TGTGCCAGCAGCCAAGAGGGGGGGCTGGATCAGCCCCAGAATTTT; CDR3 protein: CASSQEGGLDQPQNF
V gene: TRBV30; J gene: TRBJ2-3; D gene: NA; clone size: NA; CDR3 DNA: TGTGCCTGGACCCTTAAAGATACGCAGTATTTT; CDR3 protein: CAWTLKDTQYF
V gene: TRBV9; J gene: TRBJ2-1; D gene: NA; clone size: NA; CDR3 DNA: TGTGCCAGCAGCGTAGGAGGGCAAAACAATGAGCAGTTCTTC; CDR3 protein: CASSVGGQNNEQFF
V gene: TRBV6-6; J gene: TRBJ2-1; D gene: NA; clone size: few; CDR3 DNA: TGTGCCAGCAGTTACTCGGACAGCACCTACAATGAGCAGTTCTTC; CDR3 protein: CASSYSDSTYNEQFF
V gene: TRBV28; J gene: TRBJ1-5; D gene: NA; clone size: NA; CDR3 DNA: TGTGCCAGCATCGGAACGCCAGGGTCACGCTTGAATCAGCCCAAGCATTTT; CDR3 protein: CASIGTPGSRLNQPKHF
V gene: TRBV30; J gene: TRBJ2-7; D gene: NA; clone size: NA; CDR3 DNA: TGTGCCTGGAGGCGAGACTACGAGCAGTACTTC; CDR3 protein: CAWRRDYEQYF
V gene: TRBV18; J gene: TRBJ2-1; D gene: TRBD1; clone size: NA; CDR3 DNA: TGTGCCAGCTCACCAGCGGGACAGGGGGGCTATGAGCAGTTCTTC; CDR3 protein: CASSPAGQGGYEQFF
V gene: TRBV27; J gene: TRBJ1-4; D gene: NA; clone size: NA; CDR3 DNA: TGTGCCAGCAGTTTTTTCGGGACAACTAATGAAAAACTGTTTTTT; CDR3 protein: CASSFFGTTNEKLFF
V gene: TRBV19; J gene: TRBJ2-6; D gene: TRBD1; clone size: NA; CDR3 DNA: TGTGCCAGTACTTTAGGGACAGGGAACTCTGGGGCCAACGTCCTGACTTTC; CDR3 protein: CASTLGTGNSGANVLTF
V gene: TRBV10-3; J gene: TRBJ1-2; D gene: NA; clone size: NA; CDR3 DNA: TGTGCCATCAGTGAGCTCGGGACACAATATGGCTACACCTTC; CDR3 protein: CAISELGTQYGYTF
V gene: TRBV9; J gene: TRBJ1-1; D gene: NA; clone size: NA; CDR3 DNA: TGTGCCAGCAGCCCCCTGGGCATTCATCAAGCTTTCTTT; CDR3 protein: CASSPLGIHQAFF
V gene: TRBV15; J gene: TRBJ1-1; D gene: NA; clone size: once; CDR3 DNA: TGTGCCACCAGCAGAGATCTCGGGGAGAACACTGAAGCTTTCTTT; CDR3 protein: CATSRDLGENTEAFF
V gene: TRBV7-6; J gene: TRBJ2-2; D gene: TRBD2; clone size: few; CDR3 DNA: TGTGCCAGCAGCTCTACCGGGACTAGGGGGAACACCGGGGAGCTGTTTTTT; CDR3 protein: CASSSTGTRGNTGELFF
V gene: TRBV27; J gene: TRBJ2-2; D gene: NA; clone size: NA; CDR3 DNA: TGTGCCAGCAGTTTATACGGGGTTGGGGAGCTGTTTTTT; CDR3 protein: CASSLYGVGELFF
V gene: TRBV10-3; J gene: TRBJ2-1; D gene: TRBD2; clone size: few; CDR3 DNA: TGTGCCTCCGCACTGACTAGCGGGAATGCGAATGAGCAGTTCTTC; CDR3 protein: CASALTSGNANEQFF
V gene: TRBV6-1; J gene: TRBJ2-7; D gene: TRBD2; clone size: NA; CDR3 DNA: TGTGCCAGCAGTTCTAGCGGGAGATTCAACGAGCAGTACTTC; CDR3 protein: CASSSSGRFNEQYF
V gene: TRBV25-1; J gene: TRBJ1-2; D gene: TRBD1; clone size: NA; CDR3 DNA: TGTGCCAGCACCATTGGACAGGGTCTTGGCTACCCCTTC; CDR3 protein: CASTIGQGLGYPF
V gene: TRBV19; J gene: TRBJ1-2; D gene: NA; clone size: NA; CDR3 DNA: TGTGCCAGTACCTATAGTCACGGTCGGAGGCTTGGCTACACCTTC; CDR3 protein: CASTYSHGRRLGYTF
V gene: TRBV28; J gene: TRBJ2-1; D gene: TRBD1; clone size: NA; CDR3 DNA: TGTGCCAGCAGTTACCTTGGGACAGGGAACAATGAGCAGTTCTTC; CDR3 protein: CASSYLGTGNNEQFF
V gene: TRBV9; J gene: TRBJ2-5; D gene: TRBD2; clone size: NA; CDR3 DNA: TGTGCCAGCAGCCGGGGGGTGGAGCAAGAGACCCAGTACTTC; CDR3 protein: CASSRGVEQETQYF
V gene: TRBV6-4; J gene: TRBJ2-3; D gene: TRBD2; clone size: NA; CDR3 DNA: TGTGCCAGCAGGCCGACTAGCGGCACAGATACGCAGTATTTT; CDR3 protein: CASRPTSGTDTQYF
V gene: TRBV4-1; J gene: TRBJ2-1; D gene: NA; clone size: NA; CDR3 DNA: TGCGCCAGCAGCCAAGTACAGAATGAGCAGTTCTTC; CDR3 protein: CASSQVQNEQFF
V gene: TRBV28; J gene: TRBJ1-5; D gene: TRBD1; clone size: NA; CDR3 DNA: TGTGCCAGCACCGAGACAGGGGCCAATCAGCCCCAGCATTTT; CDR3 protein: CASTETGANQPQHF
V gene: TRBV6-5; J gene: TRBJ1-2; D gene: TRBD1; clone size: NA; CDR3 DNA: TGTGCCAGCAGTTACTCGAGGGGACAGAGCTATGGCTACACCTTC; CDR3 protein: CASSYSRGQSYGYTF
V gene: TRBV12-5; J gene: TRBJ2-5; D gene: TRBD2; clone size: NA; CDR3 DNA: TGTGCTAGTGGTTTGAGGGTGAGGCGGGGGGCCCAAGAGACCCAGTACTTC; CDR3 protein: CASGLRVRRGAQETQYF
V gene: TRBV5-4; J gene: TRBJ1-6; D gene: TRBD1; clone size: NA; CDR3 DNA: TGTGCCAGCAGCCTAAGGGACAGGGGGCAGAATTCACCCCTCCACTTT; CDR3 protein: CASSLRDRGQNSPLHF
V gene: TRBV19; J gene: TRBJ2-5; D gene: NA; clone size: NA; CDR3 DNA: TGTGCCAGTAAGGAGCTGTACCAAGAGACCCAGTACTTC; CDR3 protein: CASKELYQETQYF
V gene: TRBV20-1; J gene: TRBJ1-2; D gene: NA; clone size: NA; CDR3 DNA: TGCAGTGCTAGAGACCCTCTCTTC; CDR3 protein: CSARDPLF
V gene: TRBV7-9; J gene: TRBJ1-5; D gene: NA; clone size: NA; CDR3 DNA: TGTTCCAGCAGCGAAGGAGGGAATCAGCCCCAGCATTTT; CDR3 protein: CSSSEGGNQPQHF
V gene: TRBV5-1; J gene: TRBJ2-3; D gene: NA; clone size: once; CDR3 DNA: TGCGCCAGCAGCGGGGAGGTGACCGAAAGCACAGATACGCAGTATTTT; CDR3 protein: CASSGEVTESTDTQYF
V gene: TRBV29-1; J gene: TRBJ2-3; D gene: NA; clone size: NA; CDR3 DNA: TGCAGCGTTGAACCCGGACAGAGCACAGATACGCAGTATTTT; CDR3 protein: CSVEPGQSTDTQYF
V gene: TRBV5-1; J gene: TRBJ2-1; D gene: TRBD1; clone size: NA; CDR3 DNA: TGCGCCAGCAGCTTGCGACAGGGGGGCAATGAGCAGTTCTTC; CDR3 protein: CASSLRQGGNEQFF
V gene: TRBV13; J gene: TRBJ2-1; D gene: NA; clone size: NA; CDR3 DNA: TGTGCCAGCAGCTCTAAGGGGCGGTCCTACAATGAGCAGTTCTTC; CDR3 protein: CASSSKGRSYNEQFF
V gene: TRBV6-6; J gene: TRBJ2-1; D gene: TRBD2; clone size: NA; CDR3 DNA: TGTGCCAGCACCCTGCCCTTAGCGGGGGGCAACAATGAGCAGTTCTTC; CDR3 protein: CASTLPLAGGNNEQFF
V gene: TRBV25-1; J gene: TRBJ2-1; D gene: TRBD1; clone size: NA; CDR3 DNA: TGTGCCAGCAGTGGACAGGGGCGTTGGCAGTTCTTC; CDR3 protein: CASSGQGRWQFF
V gene: TRBV7-3; J gene: TRBJ2-1; D gene: NA; clone size: NA; CDR3 DNA: TGTGCCAGCAGCTTAATGGGCGATGAGCAGTTCTTC; CDR3 protein: CASSLMGDEQFF
V gene: TRBV7-2; J gene: TRBJ2-5; D gene: TRBD2; clone size: NA; CDR3 DNA: TGTGCCAGCAGCCTACGGACTAGCGGGGGACAGGGGGAGACCCAGTACTTC; CDR3 protein: CASSLRTSGGQGETQYF
V gene: TRBV5-1; J gene: TRBJ2-3; D gene: TRBD2; clone size: NA; CDR3 DNA: TGCGCCAGCAGCTTGGAGAGCGGGGGGGCAGTAGATACGCAGTATTTT; CDR3 protein: CASSLESGGAVDTQYF
V gene: TRBV9; J gene: TRBJ1-6; D gene: NA; clone size: NA; CDR3 DNA: TGTGCCAGCAGCGGAACCACAGTTCCACCCCTCAACTTT; CDR3 protein: CASSGTTVPPLNF
V gene: TRBV2; J gene: TRBJ2-1; D gene: NA; clone size: NA; CDR3 DNA: TGTGCCAGCAGGGTGCGCAATGAGCAGTTCTTC; CDR3 protein: CASRVRNEQFF
V gene: TRBV2; J gene: TRBJ2-3; D gene: NA; clone size: NA; CDR3 DNA: TGTGCCAGCAGTTATAGCGAGGCGCAGTATTTT; CDR3 protein: CASSYSEAQYF
V gene: TRBV7-9; J gene: TRBJ2-7; D gene: NA; clone size: once; CDR3 DNA: TGTGCCAGCAGCTTAGGTGCGGCGGGCTACGAGCAGTACTTC; CDR3 protein: CASSLGAAGYEQYF
V gene: TRBV6-5; J gene: TRBJ1-1; D gene: NA; clone size: once; CDR3 DNA: TGTGCCAGCAGTTACAGGGGCGCCAACACTGAAGCTTTCTTT; CDR3 protein: CASSYRGANTEAFF
V gene: TRBV2; J gene: TRBJ1-1; D gene: NA; clone size: NA; CDR3 DNA: TGTGCCAGCGGTCACAGGTCGAACACTGAAGCTTTCTTT; CDR3 protein: CASGHRSNTEAFF
V gene: TRBV4-2; J gene: TRBJ2-7; D gene: TRBD2; clone size: NA; CDR3 DNA: TGTGCCAGCAGCCAAGAAGCGGGGTTCGAGCAGTACTTC; CDR3 protein: CASSQEAGFEQYF
V gene: TRBV4-1; J gene: TRBJ1-5; D gene: NA; clone size: NA; CDR3 DNA: TGCGCCAGCAGCCAAGTAGGAGTTGGCCAGCCCCAGCATTTT; CDR3 protein: CASSQVGVGQPQHF
V gene: TRBV11-2; J gene: TRBJ1-1; D gene: TRBD1; clone size: NA; CDR3 DNA: TGTGCCAGCAGCTTAGATTCTCGAGGGGGCGTCAGGAAAGCTTTCTTT; CDR3 protein: CASSLDSRGGVRKAFF
V gene: TRBV30; J gene: TRBJ2-6; D gene: NA; clone size: NA; CDR3 DNA: TGTGCCTGGAGTCCAGGGTGGAGCTCTGGGGCCAACGTCCTGACTTTC; CDR3 protein: CAWSPGWSSGANVLTF